This entry describes one T cell receptor (beta chain). It has no known antigen specificity. Qualities for individual bases were not recorded, and no much larger clone is one base off. The method was the immunoSEQ multiplex PCR assay. The table was pulled from immuneACCESS by TCRdb, which kept in-frame rearrangements only. Such tables lose some clones; where checked, under half of the loss comes from unresolved V genes, and the rest has no known cause. The sample table lists 12,000 to 15,000 clones, roughly 88% of them with a count of one. The ten biggest clones cover less than 3.5% of the sample. Based on the germline V gene (reference sequence), the CDR1 and CDR2 sequences are SEHNR and FQNEAQ. V and J lose 6 bases and 6 bases, and a span of 10 bases separates them. The CDR3 runs 12 amino acids, cysteine and phenylalanine included. Only the CDR3 region is kept as DNA, spanning 36 bases read in frame from base 1.

Repertoires were sampled multiple times during chemoradiotherapy, which allowed clonal expansion in the tumor microenvironment to be followed. This sample is part of a study of chemoradiotherapy in HPV16-positive cancers (dated 2022 in TCRdb). Describing the broader study: Candidate HPV-specific T-cell clones and common TCR motifs were defined by functional T-cell assays performed on cells from a couple of HPV16-positive patients. The study asked whether T-cell immunity to the HPV oncoproteins E6 and E7 changes during chemoradiotherapy and whether this immunity affects survival. The candidate HPV-specific TCRs and motifs were subsequently tracked in TCR repertoires obtained from some 90 patients with HPV-related cancers.

The paper as a whole reports these results and caveats: In HPV16-positive patients, expansion of HPV-responsive T cells during chemoradiotherapy was found to be associated with improved recurrence-free survival. Expansion of candidate HPV-specific clones and E7-related TCR motifs was observed in the tumor microenvironment during treatment, whereas no such expansion was observed for non-HPV-specific T cells. The functional definition of HPV-specific T cells came from only a couple of HPV16-positive patients, and the survival association was reported for HPV16-positive patients.

This receptor was taken from a human donor with HPV-associated anogenital cancer. Material: blood, obtained from a patient who underwent chemoradiotherapy. The sequence is built from TRBV7-9 and TRBJ2-3; the D gene lacks a confident call. The nucleotide sequence is TGTGCCAGCAGTTCAGGTGCGGATACGCAGTATTTT. This sequence encodes CASSSGADTQYF.